The 18 T cell receptor beta chains reported below all come from one sample, sequenced in a study of cytomegalovirus exposure and HLA in healthy donors. PCR employed 60 Vbeta and 13 Jbeta primers. TCRdb's table, derived via immunoSEQ multiplex PCR, lists solely in-frame clones and lacks some. The table lists 100,000 or so clones, roughly 74% of them singletons. Sequenced: PBMCs. These receptors were collected from a woman in her 40s in good health and CMV-seronegative.

The table lists this clone with a few counts. The CDR3 protein is CASSGAGGQETQYF. In DNA, the CDR3 is TGTGCCAGCAGCGGGGCGGGGGGCCAAGAGACCCAGTACTTC. The V gene is TRBV2, the J gene TRBJ2-5; 8 bases align to TRBD2. Trimming at V came to 6 bases and at J to 1 base, leaving 4 bases not matched to a gene. This CDR3 comprises 14 residues. From germline, CDR1 is SNHLY and CDR2 FYNNEI.

The chain recombines TRBV19 with TRBJ2-5, with 9 bases matching TRBD2. The J call may be mistaken, given a closer DNA end match to TRBJ2-7. Germline V gene sequence: CDR1 LNHDA, CDR2 SQIVND (reference sequence). This CDR3 is 15 amino acids long. CDR3 sequence reads: CASSLASGARYEQYF. The DNA for the CDR3 is TGTGCCAGTAGTTTAGCTAGCGGGGCCCGCTACGAGCAGTACTTC.

This sequence joins TRBV7-8 and TRBJ2-1; the D gene is possibly TRBD2 (5 bases). Germline-derived CDR1 and CDR2 are SGHVS and FQNEAQ. CDR3 length: 14 residues. Trimming cost V 5 bases and J 7 bases, with 15 bases left between them. This CDR3 reads CASSPPTGDNEQFF. The CDR3 DNA follows: TGTGCCAGCAGCCCGCCGACCGGGGATAATGAGCAGTTCTTC. Based on the CDR3 plus reference TRBV7-8 and TRBJ2-1, the full variable domain is GAGVSQSPRYKVAKRGQDVALRCDPISGHVSLFWYQQALGQGPEFLTYFQNEAQLDKSGLPSDRFFAERPEGSVSTLKIQRTQQEDSAVYLCASSPPTGDNEQFFGPGTRLTVL.

This clone showed up just once. This rearrangement joins TRBV7-2 to TRBJ2-7, with TRBD1 matching 8 bases. This CDR3 region has 15 residues. Trimming cost V 3 bases and J 2 bases; bases outside gene matches: 6. The germline V gene has CDR1 SGHTA and CDR2 FQGNSA. The CDR3 nucleotides are TGTGCCAGCAGCTTCTCCGGGACAGGTGCCTACGAGCAGTACTTC. Its protein product is CASSFSGTGAYEQYF.

The V call is TRBV2, the J call TRBJ2-1, with 9 bases lining up with TRBD2. The CDR3 length is 19 residues. Germline loops: CDR1 SNHLY, CDR2 FYNNEI. With V trimmed by 5 bases and J by 0 bases, 14 bases remained unmatched. The chain's CDR3 is CASSFSGTSLSSSYNEQFF. The CDR3 coding sequence is TGTGCCAGCAGTTTTTCCGGGACTAGCCTCTCGAGCTCCTACAATGAGCAGTTCTTC.

This clone occurred once. The chain recombines TRBV30 with TRBJ2-1; D is undetermined. Per the germline V gene, CDR1 is GTSNPN and CDR2 is SVGIG (reference sequence). V was cut by 3 bases and J by 0 bases, with 12 bases left in between. The CDR3 is 15 residues long. In nucleotides, the CDR3 is TGTGCCTGGAGCCCTGGCGGCTACTCCTACAATGAGCAGTTCTTC. Protein product: CAWSPGGYSYNEQFF.

The rearrangement joins TRBV5-1 to TRBJ2-3; a possible D gene is TRBD2 (6 bases). Germline CDR1 SGHRS, CDR2 YFSETQ. There are 16 residues in the CDR3. Trimming took off 0 bases at V and 1 base at J, with 12 bases between the two ends. Written as DNA, the CDR3 is TGCGCCAGCAGCTTGGAGACGGGGGTACGCACAGATACGCAGTATTTT. It yields the protein CASSLETGVRTDTQYF.

The chain links TRBV19 to TRBJ1-3; 8 bases map to TRBD1. This CDR3 is 13 amino acids long. The germline V gene has CDR1 LNHDA and CDR2 SQIVND (reference sequence). V lost 5 bases, J lost 6 bases, and 3 bases stayed unmatched. The CDR3 reads CASSPTGANTIYF. In nucleotides, the CDR3 is TGTGCCAGTAGTCCGACAGGGGCAAACACCATATATTTT.

This clone has a handful of counts. The J gene is TRBJ2-5, the V gene TRBV4-3, with TRBD1 as a possible D gene (5 bases). Trimming removed 2 bases from V and 2 bases from J, with 12 bases in between. This CDR3 region has 15 residues. Germline-derived CDR1 and CDR2 are LGHNA and YSLEER. Here the CDR3 DNA reads TGCGCCAGCAGCCAACAGGGATTGGGGCAAGAGACCCAGTACTTC. This translates into CASSQQGLGQETQYF.

This chain uses TRBV10-3 with TRBJ1-1; a weak D match, TRBD1 (5 bases). Trimming removed 0 bases at V and 6 bases at J, with 11 bases between. From germline, CDR1 is ENHRY and CDR2 SYGVKD. The CDR3 covers 14 residues. DNA for the CDR3: TGTGCCATCAGTGAGTCACGGCAGGGCCCTGAAGCTTTCTTT. Its translation is CAISESRQGPEAFF.

The genes are TRBV6-6 and TRBJ2-3, with 8 positions matching TRBD2. The CDR3 has 15 amino acids. Germline V gene data show CDR1 as MNHNY and CDR2 as SVGAGI (reference sequence). After removal of 2 bases from V and 0 bases from J, the junction contained 1 base not matched to a gene. CDR3: CASSYASGSTDTQYF. The CDR3, as DNA: TGTGCCAGCAGTTACGCTAGCGGGAGCACAGATACGCAGTATTTT.

This chain connects TRBV5-1 to TRBJ2-7, with 8 bases aligning to TRBD1. J gave up 8 bases and V 0 bases, and 10 bases lay outside the gene matches. CDR1 is SGHRS, CDR2 YFSETQ, per germline. The CDR3 contains 15 residues. The DNA of the CDR3 is TGCGCCAGCAGCTTGGGAGACAGGGGTTCTATTAAGCAGTACTTC. This gives the protein CASSLGDRGSIKQYF.

This clone was picked up a small number of times. The V and J genes are TRBV5-1 and TRBJ1-2; D may be TRBD1 (6 bases). The ends were cut back, 6 bases at V and 7 bases at J, with 19 bases in the middle. The CDR3 contains 14 residues. Germline values: CDR1 SGHRS, CDR2 YFSETQ. CDR3: CASKQGYESSGYTF. The CDR3, as DNA: TGCGCCAGCAAACAGGGCTATGAATCTTCTGGCTACACCTTC.

The chain recombines TRBV11-3 with TRBJ2-5, with D perhaps matching TRBD1 (5 bases). Germline loops: CDR1 SGHNT, CDR2 YENEEA. This CDR3 has 13 amino acids. V lost 6 bases to trimming and J lost 2 bases, with 10 bases between them. CDR3: CASSGAGQETQYF. Written as DNA, the CDR3 is TGTGCCAGCAGTGGGGCCGGGCAAGAGACCCAGTACTTC.

Points on this clone: Within the sample, other DNA sequences also encode this same CDR3. This sequence joins TRBV11-2 and TRBJ1-6; no firm D call. Germline V gives CDR1 SGHAT, CDR2 FQNNGV. The V and J ends lost 2 bases and 6 bases respectively, with 11 bases between them. This CDR3 has 15 residues. This chain's CDR3 is CASSLYDSTNSPLHF. As DNA, the CDR3 is TGTGCCAGCAGCTTATATGATAGTACTAATTCACCCCTCCACTTT.

The chain couples TRBV7-3 to TRBJ2-1; 7 bases align to TRBD2. Germline CDR1 and CDR2: SGHTA and FQGTGA. The CDR3 length is 15 residues. J gave up 8 bases and V 5 bases, and 12 bases lay outside the gene matches. The CDR3 nucleotides are TGTGCCAGCAGCGCCTTGGGGGAGGGCCATGATGAGCAGTTCTTC. Amino acids: CASSALGEGHDEQFF.

The V and J genes are TRBV30 and TRBJ2-7; the D gene is possibly TRBD2 (5 bases). Germline V CDR1 and CDR2: GTSNPN, SVGIG (reference sequence). The CDR3 extends over 14 amino acids. The V end lost 0 bases, the J end lost 4 bases, and 13 bases lay between the germline ends. CDR3 sequence (DNA): TGTGCCTGGAGTGTCGGGATTAAGGGTTACGAGCAGTACTTC. It codes for CAWSVGIKGYEQYF. The full variable domain, in which reference TRBV30 and TRBJ2-7 provide the parts outside the CDR3, is SQTIHQWPATLVQPVGSPLSLECTVEGTSNPNLYWYRQAAGRGLQLLFYSVGIGQISSEVPQNLSASRPQDRQFILSSKKLLLSDSGFYLCAWSVGIKGYEQYFGPGTRLTVT.

The V call is TRBV4-2, the J call TRBJ1-1, with D unresolved. CDR3 length: 13 amino acids. Per the germline V gene, CDR1 is LGHNA and CDR2 is YNFKEQ. V lost 0 bases to trimming and J lost 5 bases, with 7 bases between them. CDR3 amino acids: CASSQDPRTEAFF. DNA of the CDR3: TGTGCCAGCAGCCAAGATCCCAGGACTGAAGCTTTCTTT.